The 14 T cell receptor beta chains below all came from one sample that was sequenced in a study of blood T cell repertoires in COVID-19. The assay was immunoSEQ multiplex PCR, and TCRdb's table has in-frame clones only and misses some. The data show a few hundred thousand clones, about 91% seen once. The sample taken for sequencing was PBMCs or T cells enriched from blood (not recorded which). Receptors originate from a woman aged 40 to 50 with acute COVID-19.

The gene calls are TRBV10-3 and TRBJ2-5; 10 bases map to TRBD2. Germline V gene data show CDR1 as ENHRY and CDR2 as SYGVKD. V shed 10 bases and J 4 bases; nucleotides not matched to a gene: 6. The CDR3 runs 13 residues. The CDR3, as DNA: TGTGCCACCAGCGGGGGGGCCACAGAGACCCAGTACTTC. As protein: CATSGGATETQYF.

This clone was detected only once. The rearrangement links TRBV7-2 to TRBJ1-4; maybe TRBD1 (5 bases). Trimming stripped 2 bases from V and 3 bases from J, with 13 bases between. CDR1 and CDR2 (germline): SGHTA, FQGNSA. This CDR3 comprises 16 residues. In DNA form, the CDR3 reads TGTGCCAGCAGCTTACTCCAGGGTTCGGCTAATGAAAAACTGTTTTTT. Translating gives CASSLLQGSANEKLFF.

V usage is TRBV7-2 and J usage is TRBJ1-5; TRBD1 aligns across 7 bases. This CDR3 contains 14 residues. J gave up 4 bases and V 3 bases, and 3 bases lay outside the gene matches. CDR1 SGHTA and CDR2 FQGNSA come from the germline V gene. The CDR3 loop reads CASSLTGPNQPQHF. The CDR3 DNA is TGTGCCAGCAGCTTGACAGGGCCTAATCAGCCCCAGCATTTT. Together with reference TRBV7-2 and TRBJ1-5, the CDR3 gives the full variable domain: GAGVSQSPSNKVTEKGKDVELRCDPISGHTALYWYRQSLGQGLEFLIYFQGNSAPDKSGLPSDRFSAERTGGSVSTLTIQRTQQEDSAVYLCASSLTGPNQPQHFGDGTRLSIL.

This clone was counted once. The J gene is TRBJ2-7, the V gene TRBV30, with 10 bases aligning to TRBD1. Germline CDR1 is GTSNPN and CDR2 is SVGIG (reference sequence). V shed 2 bases, J shed 5 bases, and the junction held 9 bases outside the gene matches. The CDR3 extends over 15 amino acids. The CDR3: CAWSQPGQGSHEQYF. The CDR3 DNA is TGTGCCTGGAGTCAACCGGGACAGGGGTCCCACGAGCAGTACTTC.

This clone was found a few times. This chain uses TRBV4-3 with TRBJ1-6; D is perhaps TRBD1 (6 bases). V lost 0 bases and J 7 bases, leaving 16 bases between the germline ends. The CDR3 runs 17 residues. Germline loops: CDR1 LGHNA, CDR2 YSLEER. This chain's CDR3 is CASSQEAWGGPNSPLHF. The CDR3 DNA sequence: TGCGCCAGCAGCCAAGAAGCGTGGGGGGGCCCGAATTCACCCCTCCACTTT.

The chain employs TRBV5-1 and TRBJ2-5; the match to TRBD1 covers 8 bases. Germline V gene sequence: CDR1 SGHRS, CDR2 YFSETQ. The CDR3 spans 13 residues. V lost 4 bases and J lost 4; bases outside the gene matches: 3. CDR3 in DNA: TGCGCCAGCAGCACGGACAGGGTAGAGACCCAGTACTTC. Amino acids: CASSTDRVETQYF.

The gene calls are TRBV20-1 and TRBJ2-1, with unresolved D. This CDR3 contains 13 residues. V lost 3 bases and J 4 bases, leaving 10 bases between the germline ends. Germline CDR1 reads DFQATT; CDR2 reads SNEGSKA (reference sequence). CDR3 DNA: TGCAGTGCTAGTGACTCTAATTACAATGAGCAGTTCTTC. It is translated as CSASDSNYNEQFF.

Points on this clone: Other nucleotide sequences from this sample produce the same CDR3. V is TRBV12-3 or TRBV12-4 and J is TRBJ1-1; no clear D gene. Trimming shortened V by 4 bases and J by 0 bases, and 6 bases separated the two germline ends. The CDR3 totals 13 residues. The CDR3: CASSWRMNTEAFF. The DNA for the CDR3 is TGTGCCAGCAGTTGGAGGATGAACACTGAAGCTTTCTTT.

This chain uses TRBV2 with TRBJ1-2; D not resolved. Germline values: CDR1 SNHLY, CDR2 FYNNEI. Deletions cut 0 bases from V and 8 bases from J, with 13 bases between. The CDR3 has 14 amino acids. CDR3 nucleotides: TGTGCCAGCAGTGAAGCGCTTCCGGGGAACGGCTACACCTTC. Translated: CASSEALPGNGYTF.

This chain connects TRBV4-2 to TRBJ2-1; D is uncertain. Germline V lookup: CDR1 LGHNA, CDR2 YNFKEQ. The germline V and J ends were trimmed by 5 bases and 7 bases, with 15 bases remaining between them. The CDR3 loop spans 14 amino acids. The CDR3 sequence is CASSDQSSRNEQFF. The CDR3 DNA is TGTGCCAGCAGCGACCAGTCTAGTAGGAATGAGCAGTTCTTC.

In regard to this clone: This sample includes further DNA sequences coding for the same CDR3. The chain has TRBV7-9 and TRBJ2-3; possible D gene TRBD2, 5 bases. The CDR3 totals 14 residues. CDR1 and CDR2 (germline): SEHNR, FQNEAQ (reference sequence). With 0 bases removed from V and 4 bases from J, the gap between germline ends came to 8 bases. The CDR3, as DNA: TGTGCCAGCAGCTTAGCGGGAGCTGCAGATACGCAGTATTTT. Translation: CASSLAGAADTQYF. Drawing the rest from reference TRBV7-9 and TRBJ2-3, the complete variable domain is DTGVSQNPRHKITKRGQNVTFRCDPISEHNRLYWYRQTLGQGPEFLTYFQNEAQLEKSRLLSDRFSAERPKGSFSTLEIQRTEQGDSAMYLCASSLAGAADTQYFGPGTRLTVL.

This clone was detected only once. One junction end disagrees with the germline gene, perhaps due to a read error. This sequence joins TRBV7-7 and TRBJ2-5; tentative D call: TRBD2 (6 bases). Germline V gene data show CDR1 as SSHAT and CDR2 as FNYEAQ (reference sequence). CDR3 length: 14 amino acids. For the CDR3, the DNA is TGTGCTAGCAGCTTAGATAGCGGCCAAGAGACCCAGTACTTC. Its translation: CASSLDSGQETQYF. Together with reference TRBV7-7 and TRBJ2-5, the CDR3 gives the full variable domain: GAGVSQSPRYKVTKRGQDVTLRCDPISSHATLYWYQQALGQGPEFLTYFNYEAQPDKSGLPSDRFSAERPEGSISTLTIQRTEQRDSAMYRCASSLDSGQETQYFGPGTRLLVL.

The genes are TRBV4-3 and TRBJ2-1, with 15 bases aligning to TRBD2. J lost 6 bases, V lost 2 bases, and 11 bases had no gene match. Germline values: CDR1 LGHNA, CDR2 YSLEER. The CDR3 sequence is 19 residues long. In DNA, the CDR3 is TGCGCCAGCAGCCAACTGGCAGGACTAGCGGGAGGGCAAGGCAATGAGCAGTTCTTC. Its protein product is CASSQLAGLAGGQGNEQFF.

Here the CDR3 DNA reads TGTGCCAGCAACCCTGGGCCGTATCCATATGGCTACACCTTC. Its protein product is CASNPGPYPYGYTF. This sequence joins TRBV7-8 and TRBJ1-2; D is undetermined. The CDR3 spans 14 residues. CDR1 and CDR2 from the germline V gene are SGHVS and FQNEAQ. The V end lost 7 bases, the J end lost 5 bases, and 17 bases lay between the germline ends.